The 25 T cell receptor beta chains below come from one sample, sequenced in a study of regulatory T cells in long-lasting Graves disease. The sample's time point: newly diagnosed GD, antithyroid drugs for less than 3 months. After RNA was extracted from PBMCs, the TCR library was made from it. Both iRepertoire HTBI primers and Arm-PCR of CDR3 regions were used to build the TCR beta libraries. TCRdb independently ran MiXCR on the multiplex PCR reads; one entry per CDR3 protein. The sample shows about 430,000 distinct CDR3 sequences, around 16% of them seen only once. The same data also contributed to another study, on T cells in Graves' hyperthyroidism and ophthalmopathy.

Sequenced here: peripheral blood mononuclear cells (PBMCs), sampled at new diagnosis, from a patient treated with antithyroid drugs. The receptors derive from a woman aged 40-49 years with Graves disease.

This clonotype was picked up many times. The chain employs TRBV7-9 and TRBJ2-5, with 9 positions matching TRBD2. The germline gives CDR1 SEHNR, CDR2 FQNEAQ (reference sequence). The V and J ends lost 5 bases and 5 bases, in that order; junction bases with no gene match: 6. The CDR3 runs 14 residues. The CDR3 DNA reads TGTGCCAGCAGCAGGGAGCGGGAGGAGGAGACCCAGTACTTC. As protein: CASSREREEETQYF.

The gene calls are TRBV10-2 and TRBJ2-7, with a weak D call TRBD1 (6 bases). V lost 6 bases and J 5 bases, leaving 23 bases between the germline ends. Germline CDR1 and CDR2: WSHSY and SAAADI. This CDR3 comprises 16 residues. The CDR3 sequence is CASSDTDSGLWNEQYF. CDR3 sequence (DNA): TGCGCCAGCAGCGACACGGACAGTGGCCTTTGGAACGAGCAGTACTTC.

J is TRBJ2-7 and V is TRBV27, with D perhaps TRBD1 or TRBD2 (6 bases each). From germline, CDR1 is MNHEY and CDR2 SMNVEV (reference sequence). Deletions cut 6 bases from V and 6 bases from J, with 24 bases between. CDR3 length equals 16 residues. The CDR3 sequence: CASRTLRGRRGSEQYF. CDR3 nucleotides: TGTGCCAGCAGGACCCTCCGGGGGCGGAGGGGTTCCGAGCAGTACTTC.

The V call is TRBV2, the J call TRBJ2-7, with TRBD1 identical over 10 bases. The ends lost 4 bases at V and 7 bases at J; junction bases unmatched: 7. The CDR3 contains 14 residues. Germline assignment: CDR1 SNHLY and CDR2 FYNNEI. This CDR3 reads CASSGLDRGGEQYF. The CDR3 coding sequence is TGTGCCAGCAGTGGGTTGGACAGGGGGGGAGAGCAGTACTTC.

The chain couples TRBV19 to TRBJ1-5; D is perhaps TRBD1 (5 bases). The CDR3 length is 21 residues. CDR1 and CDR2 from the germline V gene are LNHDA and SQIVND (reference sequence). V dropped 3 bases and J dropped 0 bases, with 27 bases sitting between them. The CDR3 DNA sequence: TGTGCCAGTAGTATGCAGGGTGGGGATTTGGGGATTGTTTATAGCAATCAGCCCCAGCATTTT. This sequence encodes CASSMQGGDLGIVYSNQPQHF.

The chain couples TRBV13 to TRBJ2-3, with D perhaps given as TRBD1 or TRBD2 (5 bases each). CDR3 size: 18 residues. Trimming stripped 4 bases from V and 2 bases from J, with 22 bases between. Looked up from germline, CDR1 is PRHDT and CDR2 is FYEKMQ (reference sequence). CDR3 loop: CASSSASGREGVTDTQYF. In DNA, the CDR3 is TGTGCCAGCAGCTCGGCGTCGGGGCGAGAGGGCGTCACAGATACGCAGTATTTT.

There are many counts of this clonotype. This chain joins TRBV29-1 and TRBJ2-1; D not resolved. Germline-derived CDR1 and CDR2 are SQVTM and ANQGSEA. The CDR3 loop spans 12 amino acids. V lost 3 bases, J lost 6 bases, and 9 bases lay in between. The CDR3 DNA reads TGCAGCGTTGAGGAAGGGTCCAATGAGCAGTTCTTC. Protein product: CSVEEGSNEQFF.

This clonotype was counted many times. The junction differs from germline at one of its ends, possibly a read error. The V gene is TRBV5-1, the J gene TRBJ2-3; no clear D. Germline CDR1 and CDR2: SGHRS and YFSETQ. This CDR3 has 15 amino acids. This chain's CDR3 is CASSLDGRSTDTQYF. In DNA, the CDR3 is TGTGCCAGCAGCTTAGACGGCAGGTCAACAGATACGCAGTATTTT.

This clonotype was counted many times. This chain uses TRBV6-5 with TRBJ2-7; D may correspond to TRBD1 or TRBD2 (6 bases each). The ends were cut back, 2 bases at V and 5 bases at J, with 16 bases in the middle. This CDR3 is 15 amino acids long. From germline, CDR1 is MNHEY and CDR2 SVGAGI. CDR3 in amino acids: CASSYAGTPGNEQYF. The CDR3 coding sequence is TGTGCCAGCAGTTACGCGGGGACACCCGGGAACGAGCAGTACTTC.

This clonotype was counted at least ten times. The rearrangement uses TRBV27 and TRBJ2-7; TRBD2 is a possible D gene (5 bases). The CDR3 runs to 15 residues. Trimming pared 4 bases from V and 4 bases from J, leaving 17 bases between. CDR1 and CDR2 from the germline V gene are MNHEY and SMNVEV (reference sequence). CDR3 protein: CASSSPASGRYEQYF. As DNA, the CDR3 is TGTGCCAGCAGTTCCCCCGCAAGCGGAAGATACGAGCAGTACTTC.

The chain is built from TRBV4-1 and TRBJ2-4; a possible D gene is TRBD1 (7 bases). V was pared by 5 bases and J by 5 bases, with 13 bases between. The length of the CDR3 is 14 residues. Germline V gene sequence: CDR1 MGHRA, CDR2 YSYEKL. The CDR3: CASSAQGRQNIQYF. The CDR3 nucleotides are TGCGCCAGCAGCGCACAGGGGAGGCAAAACATTCAGTACTTC.

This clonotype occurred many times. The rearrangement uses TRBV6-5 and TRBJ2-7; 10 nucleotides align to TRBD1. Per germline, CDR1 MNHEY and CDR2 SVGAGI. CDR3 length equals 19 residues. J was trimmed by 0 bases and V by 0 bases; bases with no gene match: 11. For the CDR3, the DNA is TGTGCCAGCAGTTACTCGCGCCCTAGACAGGGGGCCTCCTCCTACGAGCAGTACTTC. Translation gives CASSYSRPRQGASSYEQYF.

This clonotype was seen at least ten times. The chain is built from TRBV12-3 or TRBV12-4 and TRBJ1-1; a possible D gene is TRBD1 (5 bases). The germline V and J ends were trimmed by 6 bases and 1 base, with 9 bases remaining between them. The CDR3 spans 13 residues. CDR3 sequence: CASSKGWNTEAFF. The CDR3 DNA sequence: TGTGCCAGCAGCAAGGGGTGGAACACTGAAGCTTTCTTT.

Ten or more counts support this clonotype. The CDR3 sequence is CSARSASGEYEQYF. The CDR3 bases are TGCAGTGCTAGATCAGCTAGCGGGGAATACGAGCAGTACTTC. V and J are TRBV20-1 and TRBJ2-7, with 9 positions matching TRBD2. Trimming removed 2 bases from V and 4 bases from J; junction bases left unmatched: 6. Germline V lookup: CDR1 DFQATT, CDR2 SNEGSKA (reference sequence). CDR3 length equals 14 residues.

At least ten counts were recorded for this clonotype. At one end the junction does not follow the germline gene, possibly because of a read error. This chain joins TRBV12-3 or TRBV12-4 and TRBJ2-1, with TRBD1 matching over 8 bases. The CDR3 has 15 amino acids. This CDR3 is CASSLGTGPYNEQFF. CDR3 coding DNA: TGTGCCAGCAGCTTAGGGACAGGTCCCTACAATGAGCAGTTCTTC.

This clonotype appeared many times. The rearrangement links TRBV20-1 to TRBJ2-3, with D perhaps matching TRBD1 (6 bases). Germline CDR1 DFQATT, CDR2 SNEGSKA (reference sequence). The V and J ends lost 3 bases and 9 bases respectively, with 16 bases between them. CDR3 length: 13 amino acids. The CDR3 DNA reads TGCAGTGCTAGTACGGCCCTAACAGGGACGCAGTATTTT. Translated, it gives CSASTALTGTQYF.

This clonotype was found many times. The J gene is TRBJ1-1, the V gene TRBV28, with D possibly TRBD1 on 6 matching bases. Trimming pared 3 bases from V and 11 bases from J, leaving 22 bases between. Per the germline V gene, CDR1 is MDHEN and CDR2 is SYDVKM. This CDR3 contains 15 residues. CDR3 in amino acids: CASSFLQDTLRGAFF. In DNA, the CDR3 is TGTGCCAGCAGTTTTCTCCAGGACACTCTGAGGGGGGCTTTCTTT.

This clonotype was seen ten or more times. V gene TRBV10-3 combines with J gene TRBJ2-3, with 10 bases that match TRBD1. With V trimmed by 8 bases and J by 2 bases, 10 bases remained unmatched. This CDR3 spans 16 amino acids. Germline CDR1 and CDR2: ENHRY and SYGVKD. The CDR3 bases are TGTGCCATCGAATCTGGGGACAGGGGATACACAGATACGCAGTATTTT. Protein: CAIESGDRGYTDTQYF.

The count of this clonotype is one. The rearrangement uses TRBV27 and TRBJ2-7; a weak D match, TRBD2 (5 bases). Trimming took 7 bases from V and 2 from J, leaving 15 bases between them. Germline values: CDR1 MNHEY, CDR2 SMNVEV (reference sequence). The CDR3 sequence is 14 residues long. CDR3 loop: CASTPAGLTYEQYF. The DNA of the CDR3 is TGTGCCAGCACCCCGGCGGGCCTTACCTACGAGCAGTACTTC.

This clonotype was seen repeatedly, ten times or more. The CDR3 DNA reads as TGTGCCAGCAGTGGGACAGGGCGGCAGGAGCAGTACTTC. As protein: CASSGTGRQEQYF. The chain uses TRBV2 and TRBJ2-7; 8 nucleotides agree with TRBD1. The CDR3 spans 13 residues. V shed 4 bases and J 7 bases; nucleotides not matched to a gene: 6. CDR1 and CDR2 from the germline V gene are SNHLY and FYNNEI.

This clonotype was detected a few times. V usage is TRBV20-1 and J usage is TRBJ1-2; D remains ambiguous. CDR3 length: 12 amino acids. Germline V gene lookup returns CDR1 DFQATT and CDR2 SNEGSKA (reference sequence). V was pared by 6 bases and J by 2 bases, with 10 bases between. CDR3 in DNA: TGCAGTGCGGGTGAGGCCAACTATGGCTACACCTTC. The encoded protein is CSAGEANYGYTF.

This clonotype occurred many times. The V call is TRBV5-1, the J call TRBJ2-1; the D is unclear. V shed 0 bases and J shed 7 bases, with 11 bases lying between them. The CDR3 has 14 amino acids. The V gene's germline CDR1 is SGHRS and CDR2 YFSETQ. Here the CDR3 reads CASSLAGPPNEQFF. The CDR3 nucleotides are TGCGCCAGCAGCTTGGCCGGGCCCCCTAATGAGCAGTTCTTC. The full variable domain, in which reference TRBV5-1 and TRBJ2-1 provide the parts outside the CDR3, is KAGVTQTPRYLIKTRGQQVTLSCSPISGHRSVSWYQQTPGQGLQFLFEYFSETQRNKGNFPGRFSGRQFSNSRSEMNVSTLELGDSALYLCASSLAGPPNEQFFGPGTRLTVL.

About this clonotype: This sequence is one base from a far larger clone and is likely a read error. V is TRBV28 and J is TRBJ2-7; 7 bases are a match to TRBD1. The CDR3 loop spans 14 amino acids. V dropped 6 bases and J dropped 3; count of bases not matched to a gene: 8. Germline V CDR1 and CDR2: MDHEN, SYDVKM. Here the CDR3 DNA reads TGTGCCAGCAGCTCCGGGGACAGACGCTACGAGCAGTACTTC. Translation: CASSSGDRRYEQYF.

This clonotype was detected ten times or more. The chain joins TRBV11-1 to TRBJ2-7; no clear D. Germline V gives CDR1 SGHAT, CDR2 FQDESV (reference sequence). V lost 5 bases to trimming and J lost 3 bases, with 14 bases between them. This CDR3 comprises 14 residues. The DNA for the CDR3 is TGTGCCAGCAGCGTGCAGGTATTGGGCTACGAGCAGTACTTC. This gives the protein CASSVQVLGYEQYF.

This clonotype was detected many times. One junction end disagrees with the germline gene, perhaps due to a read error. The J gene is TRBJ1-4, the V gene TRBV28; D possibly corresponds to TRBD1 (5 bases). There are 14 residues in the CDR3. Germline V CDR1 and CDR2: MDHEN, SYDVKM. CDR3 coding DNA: TGTGCCAGCAGTTTATCAGGGACTAGTGAAAAACTGTTTTTT. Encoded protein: CASSLSGTSEKLFF.